This paragraph covers one T cell receptor beta chain sequence. Its antigen is currently unknown. The data originate from a study of identical twins. Unmatched junction bases numbered 12, after V lost 1 base and J lost 8 bases. The CDR3 is made up of 18 amino acids. Per the germline V gene, CDR1 is SGHAT and CDR2 is FQNNGV. The study's findings and limits: Cross-sectional statistics, not tracking of the same donors, supported the conclusions. Modeled out-of-frame TCR alpha sharing in monozygotic twins fell below observed levels.

TCRdb independently ran MiXCR on the 5' RACE reads; one entry per CDR3 protein. Altogether approximately 700,000 distinct CDR3 sequences are present, around 6% being singletons, with the ten largest covering about 1.8%. The chain links TRBV11-2 to TRBJ2-1, with TRBD2 matching over 12 bases. The TCR was taken from a man between 18 and 35 years old in good health. The sample comprised naive T cells sorted from blood. CDR3 in DNA: TGTGCCAGCAGCTTAGTTTCGTTCGGACTAGCGGGAAAATATGAGCAGTTCTTC. Amino acid sequence: CASSLVSFGLAGKYEQFF.